The T cell receptor beta chain under discussion was sequenced for a study of blood T cell repertoires in COVID-19 (dated by TCRdb to 2018 to 2020). A note on the overall study: Samples from collaborators originated in the United States, Italy and Spain and spanned both the acute and convalescent phases of COVID-19. The prospective study material was composed of cDNA or gDNA derived from T cells, B-cell-depleted T cells, or PBMCs. Deeply sampled blood TCRbeta repertoires from subjects exposed to, actively infected with, or recovered from COVID-19 were included in the dataset. The repertoires were made available in a free public database intended to serve as a resource for research on the immune response to SARS-CoV-2. The samples were drawn from two sources: the first 160 participants of the ongoing ImmuneRACE study, and 1,200 or so subjects contributed by 6 global collaborators. Sample metadata almost always included a de-identified subject ID, COVID-19 status, age in years and sex. Where available, HLA class I and class II types were obtained from metadata supplied by the sample provider rather than from assay-based typing. Beyond this particular receptor, the publication reports: How much clinical and demographic metadata was included differed by source and by participant, and the metadata was provided uncurated.

Each collaborating institution followed its own protocols to collect whole blood in K2EDTA tubes. Collaborator samples were shipped for TCRbeta analysis as frozen whole blood, isolated PBMCs, or DNA extracted from either sample type. TCRbeta CDR3 regions were amplified from genomic DNA by means of the immunoSEQ Assay, a bias-controlled multiplex PCR. From the authors' description of their analysis: Within the assay, amplification of reference gene primers was used to estimate how many nucleated cells each sample contained. To quantify the absolute abundance of each unique TCRbeta CDR3 rearrangement, sequence reads were collapsed and filtered. Productive Simpson clonality was computed per sample as the square root of Simpson's diversity index over productive rearrangements. This immuneACCESS table, as held by TCRdb, lists in-frame sequences with V and J called but not all clones. Of the missing ones, under half trace to an unresolved V gene in checked studies; the others have no known cause. V, J and clone size reflect that table, while D and trimming were determined from the DNA. This sample comprises about 190,000 clones, around 90% of them detected only once. The top ten clones comprise 0.55% to 0.8% of the sample.

The junction carries 10 bases between V and J, which are trimmed by 0 bases and 3 bases respectively. CDR1 and CDR2, looked up from the germline V gene (reference sequence), are SGHKS and YYEKEE. The CDR3 numbers 14 residues from cysteine through phenylalanine. This entry keeps only the CDR3 DNA: 42 bases, framed from base 1. On this clone: The antigen it recognizes is unknown. No base-level quality is on record; no much larger clone is a single base apart. The sample carries other DNA sequences with the same CDR3.

This receptor was identified in a man between 50 and 59 years old with acute or convalescent COVID-19. Rearrangement joined TRBV5-5 to TRBJ2-7; the D gene is perhaps TRBD1, from 5 matching bases. The sequencing sample was made of peripheral blood. The DNA sequence reads TGTGCCAGCAGCTTGGGTCAGGGTGTCTACGAGCAGTACTTC. The encoded protein is CASSLGQGVYEQYF.